The 20 T cell receptor beta chains below all came from one sample that was sequenced in a study of blood T cell repertoires in COVID-19. Here immunoSEQ multiplex PCR was the method, and the copy in TCRdb shows in-frame clones only, minus some. Of around 270,000 clones listed, around nine tenths were seen once; the top ten hold about 9.2%. The material sequenced was peripheral blood. The receptors here all came from a man aged 35-49 years who had recovered from COVID-19.

V usage is TRBV5-1 and J usage is TRBJ1-1, with D perhaps matching TRBD1 (6 bases). This CDR3 is 13 amino acids long. The germline gives CDR1 SGHRS, CDR2 YFSETQ. V gave up 3 bases and J gave up 4 bases, with 10 bases separating them. The CDR3 DNA reads TGCGCCAGCAGCTCGCAGGGGAGCACTGAAGCTTTCTTT. Its protein product is CASSSQGSTEAFF.

V is TRBV2 and J is TRBJ2-2; TRBD2 agrees at 9 bases. Germline V CDR1 and CDR2: SNHLY, FYNNEI. With 10 bases clipped from V and 6 bases from J, the junction kept 12 bases outside the gene matches. The CDR3 consists of 15 residues. The chain's CDR3 is CAILAGGLRPGELFF. Here the CDR3 DNA reads TGTGCCATCCTTGCGGGAGGGCTTCGACCCGGGGAGCTGTTTTTT.

J is TRBJ1-3 and V is TRBV27; D is unresolved. The germline V gene has CDR1 MNHEY and CDR2 SMNVEV (reference sequence). The V and J ends lost 7 bases and 0 bases respectively, with 10 bases between them. This CDR3 comprises 14 residues. DNA for the CDR3: TGTGCCAGCACCGCGGGTGGCTCTGGAAACACCATATATTTT. It codes for CASTAGGSGNTIYF.

V is TRBV11-2 and J is TRBJ1-2; 7 nucleotides agree with TRBD1. The germline gives CDR1 SGHAT, CDR2 FQNNGV. After removal of 1 base from V and 5 bases from J, the junction contained 1 base not matched to a gene. CDR3 length: 13 amino acids. The DNA of the CDR3 is TGTGCCAGCAGCTTAGGACAGGGATATGGCTACACCTTC. Residues: CASSLGQGYGYTF.

This clone has only a few counts. This chain links TRBV4-1 with TRBJ1-4; 8 bases line up with TRBD1. Trimming cost V 1 base and J 4 bases; bases outside gene matches: 11. The CDR3 loop spans 18 amino acids. CDR1 MGHRA and CDR2 YSYEKL come from the germline V gene. CDR3 coding DNA: TGCGCCAGCAGCCAAGCCGGGACAGGCCAACGGGGTAATGAAAAACTGTTTTTT. This encodes CASSQAGTGQRGNEKLFF.

In this sample, this clone turned up a few times. V is TRBV11-2 and J is TRBJ2-7, with 9 positions matching TRBD1. The CDR3 has 13 residues. Germline CDR1 SGHAT, CDR2 FQNNGV. V lost 3 bases to trimming and J lost 5 bases; unmatched junction nucleotides: 2. The CDR3 sequence: CASSLGQGNEQYF. For the CDR3, the DNA is TGTGCCAGCAGCTTGGGACAGGGAAACGAGCAGTACTTC.

V gene TRBV25-1 combines with J gene TRBJ2-2, with D possibly being TRBD1 (6 bases). The V gene lost 7 bases and the J gene lost 2 bases, with 14 bases spanning the gap. CDR1 is MGHDK, CDR2 SYGVNS, per germline. This CDR3 contains 15 residues. The chain's CDR3 is CASKASRGNTGELFF. The CDR3, as DNA: TGTGCCAGCAAGGCGAGCAGGGGAAACACCGGGGAGCTGTTTTTT.

The chain recombines TRBV7-2 with TRBJ2-3; TRBD1 agrees at 7 bases. The germline CDR1 and CDR2 sequences are SGHTA and FQGNSA. CDR3 length: 14 residues. V lost 7 bases, J lost 6 bases, and 10 bases stayed unmatched. DNA of the CDR3: TGTGCCAGCACCCCAGCTGGGACAGCCGATACGCAGTATTTT. Translation: CASTPAGTADTQYF.

This clone has a single count. The V call is TRBV13, the J call TRBJ2-7; 8 bases line up with TRBD1. This CDR3 contains 14 residues. Trimming removed 4 bases from V and 2 bases from J; junction bases left unmatched: 4. The germline V gene has CDR1 PRHDT and CDR2 FYEKMQ (reference sequence). The CDR3 is CASSSQGAPYEQYF. DNA of the CDR3: TGTGCCAGCAGCTCCCAGGGGGCCCCCTACGAGCAGTACTTC.

The rearrangement joins TRBV11-3 to TRBJ2-5; D is uncertain. CDR3 length: 13 residues. Germline-derived CDR1 and CDR2 are SGHNT and YENEEA. With 3 bases removed from V and 5 bases from J, the gap between germline ends came to 10 bases. The CDR3 region is CASSFSRKETQYF. The CDR3 DNA sequence: TGTGCCAGCAGCTTTAGCCGGAAGGAGACCCAGTACTTC. Full variable domain (rest looked up from reference TRBV11-3 and TRBJ2-5): EAGVVQSPRYKIIEKKQPVAFWCNPISGHNTLYWYLQNLGQGPELLIRYENEEAVDDSQLPKDRFSAERLKGVDSTLKIQPAELGDSAVYLCASSFSRKETQYFGPGTRLLVL.

The gene calls are TRBV29-1 and TRBJ2-5, with 10 positions matching TRBD2. The V and J ends lost 5 bases and 4 bases, in that order; junction bases with no gene match: 7. The CDR3 has 14 residues. Germline-derived CDR1 and CDR2 are SQVTM and ANQGSEA. The CDR3 nucleotides read TGCAGCGTTAGAGCGGGAGGGAGGGTAGAGACCCAGTACTTC. Translating it yields CSVRAGGRVETQYF.

The chain recombines TRBV7-2 with TRBJ2-7; 10 nucleotides line up with TRBD2. Trimming took 1 base from V and 2 from J; bases not matched to a gene: 2. The germline gives CDR1 SGHTA, CDR2 FQGNSA. This CDR3 has 15 amino acids. DNA for the CDR3: TGTGCCAGCAGCTTAGGTGGACTAGCGGCCTACGAGCAGTACTTC. Amino acid sequence: CASSLGGLAAYEQYF.

This chain links TRBV10-1 with TRBJ2-7; the match to TRBD2 covers 10 bases. The CDR3 is 15 residues long. Germline V gene lookup returns CDR1 WNHNN and CDR2 SYGVQD (reference sequence). The J segment lost 4 bases and the V segment lost 4 bases, leaving 7 bases of the junction unmatched. The CDR3 DNA reads as TGCGCCAGCAGTGGGTACAGCGGGAGGGTTTACGAGCAGTACTTC. Protein sequence: CASSGYSGRVYEQYF.

The chain links TRBV3-1 (or the pseudogene TRBV3-2) to TRBJ2-3, with D possibly being TRBD2 (5 bases). V was shortened by 2 bases and J by 6 bases, with 6 bases between the two germline ends. The germline V gene has CDR1 LGHDT and CDR2 YNNKEL (reference sequence). CDR3 length equals 12 residues. CDR3 protein: CASSQIADTQYF. The CDR3 region has the DNA TGTGCCAGCAGCCAAATAGCGGATACGCAGTATTTT.

This sequence joins TRBV5-4 and TRBJ2-7; unclear D gene. V lost 1 base and J lost 2, with 10 bases in between. The CDR3 runs 14 residues. Germline values: CDR1 SGHNT, CDR2 YYREEE (reference sequence). The CDR3 nucleotides read TGTGCCAGCAGCTTGCTAGTACCCCCCTACGAGCAGTACTTC. It specifies CASSLLVPPYEQYF.

This sequence joins TRBV14 and TRBJ2-7; the match to TRBD2 covers 11 bases. CDR3 length: 15 amino acids. The germline CDR1 and CDR2 sequences are SGHDN and FVKESK. After removal of 4 bases from V and 3 bases from J, the junction contained 5 bases not matched to a gene. The chain's CDR3 is CASSPPGLADYEQYF. For the CDR3, the DNA is TGTGCCAGCAGCCCTCCGGGACTAGCGGACTACGAGCAGTACTTC.

CDR3 amino acids: CASLGQGNYGYTF. The CDR3 DNA reads as TGTGCCAGCCTCGGACAGGGTAACTATGGCTACACCTTC. The gene calls are TRBV10-3 and TRBJ1-2; 8 bases align to TRBD1. Germline-derived CDR1 and CDR2 are ENHRY and SYGVKD. The CDR3 has 13 residues. J was trimmed by 1 base and V by 10 bases; bases with no gene match: 5.

This clone was detected only a few times. The chain links TRBV6-5 to TRBJ2-1, with D perhaps matching TRBD1 (6 bases). The V and J ends lost 7 bases and 4 bases respectively, with 17 bases between them. Germline V gives CDR1 MNHEY, CDR2 SVGAGI. The CDR3 sequence is 15 residues long. The CDR3 DNA is TGTGCCAGCACCCCTCTAGGGGGAACATACAATGAGCAGTTCTTC. Translating it yields CASTPLGGTYNEQFF.

J is TRBJ1-2 and V is TRBV29-1, with 10 positions matching TRBD1. The CDR3 covers 16 residues. The germline V gene has CDR1 SQVTM and CDR2 ANQGSEA. Trimming took 4 bases from V and 1 from J; bases not matched to a gene: 9. The CDR3 coding sequence is TGCAGCGTTGCGTTCGGACAGGGGGGTTTTAACTATGGCTACACCTTC. The encoded protein is CSVAFGQGGFNYGYTF.

The chain couples TRBV27 to TRBJ2-6, with 7 bases fitting TRBD2. This CDR3 region has 16 residues. Trimming took 8 bases from V and 2 from J; bases not matched to a gene: 9. From germline, CDR1 is MNHEY and CDR2 SMNVEV (reference sequence). This chain's CDR3 is CASGSPGGPGANVLTF. Written as DNA, the CDR3 is TGTGCCAGCGGCTCGCCGGGGGGTCCTGGGGCCAACGTCCTGACTTTC.